This T cell receptor (beta chain) stems from a study of Graves' ophthalmopathy and Graves' hyperthyroidism. Study-level results: A 13-signature model separated ophthalmopathy from stable hyperthyroidism, roughly 85% sensitivity, 65% to 82% specificity. The blood repertoire also included most expanded thyroid clonotypes above 0.001 frequency.

RNA transcripts provided the template for amplifying TCR beta CDR3 regions. Following a first-round RT-PCR that used HTBI primers, a second-round multiplex PCR was carried out. TCRdb processed the multiplex PCR reads anew with MiXCR; each CDR3 protein has one entry. This sample has 1 million to 1.3 million distinct CDR3 sequences; 35% to 45% occur once, and the top ten carry around 10%. The CDR3 totals 15 residues. CDR1 is SGHVS, CDR2 FNYEAQ, per germline. The germline V and J ends were trimmed by 0 bases and 3 bases, with 12 bases remaining between them. This clonotype was seen repeatedly, ten times or more. No antigen is known for it.

V gene TRBV7-6 combines with J gene TRBJ2-7, with D tentatively TRBD1 or TRBD2 (6 bases each). Sequenced sample: peripheral blood or thyroid tissue (not recorded which). The source is an adult man with Graves' hyperthyroidism. DNA for the CDR3: TGTGCCAGCAGCTTAGCGAAGGGGGGCGGCTACGAGCAGTACTTC. Translation gives CASSLAKGGGYEQYF.